A single sample is the source of the 17 T cell receptor beta chains below, sequenced in a study of beta chain features in type 1 diabetes. Expressed TCRB transcripts were sequenced after all isolated RNA was converted to cDNA. Generated by immunoSEQ multiplex PCR, the TCRdb table keeps only in-frame clones and is missing some. The sample holds around 500,000 clones, 25% to 35% seen once. Source material: naive CD4+ T cells from blood. These receptors came from a man between 18 and 35 years old in good health.

This chain joins TRBV30 and TRBJ1-5; D uncertain. There are 13 residues in the CDR3. V lost 0 bases, J lost 4 bases, and 7 bases lay in between. Germline loops: CDR1 GTSNPN, CDR2 SVGIG (reference sequence). Here the CDR3 reads CAWSVRTNQPQHF. The CDR3 region has the DNA TGTGCCTGGAGTGTACGGACGAATCAGCCCCAGCATTTT.

Here the CDR3 reads CSVGYRGLSGNTIYF. The DNA of the CDR3 is TGCAGCGTTGGGTATAGGGGCCTTTCTGGAAACACCATATATTTT. The chain couples TRBV29-1 to TRBJ1-3; weak D call: TRBD1 (5 bases). CDR3 length: 15 residues. Deletions cut 4 bases from V and 1 base from J, with 14 bases between. Germline V gives CDR1 SQVTM, CDR2 ANQGSEA.

V is TRBV14 and J is TRBJ2-3, with 7 bases identical to TRBD1. CDR1 SGHDN and CDR2 FVKESK come from the germline V gene. J was trimmed by 2 bases and V by 4 bases; bases with no gene match: 12. This CDR3 has 17 amino acids. As DNA, the CDR3 is TGTGCCAGCAGCCTGCGGACAGGAATTATCGACACAGATACGCAGTATTTT. Its protein is CASSLRTGIIDTDTQYF. Full variable domain (rest looked up from reference TRBV14 and TRBJ2-3): EAGVTQFPSHSVIEKGQTVTLRCDPISGHDNLYWYRRVMGKEIKFLLHFVKESKQDESGMPNNRFLAERTGGTYSTLKVQPAELEDSGVYFCASSLRTGIIDTDTQYFGPGTRLTVL.

This clone has a handful of counts. The CDR3 sequence: CASSDTLAFF. In DNA form, the CDR3 reads TGTGCCAGCAGTGATACGCTGGCTTTCTTT. The chain is built from TRBV2 and TRBJ1-1; D unclear. Trimming cost V 3 bases and J 11 bases, with 7 bases left between them. Germline assignment: CDR1 SNHLY and CDR2 FYNNEI. CDR3 length: 10 residues.

This chain connects TRBV6-5 to TRBJ2-3; TRBD2 aligns across 7 bases. J gave up 1 base and V 8 bases, and 6 bases lay outside the gene matches. The CDR3 loop spans 14 amino acids. Germline-derived CDR1 and CDR2 are MNHEY and SVGAGI. This CDR3 reads CASRGSGGTDTQYF. For the CDR3, the DNA is TGTGCCAGCCGGGGGAGCGGGGGCACAGATACGCAGTATTTT.

This chain connects TRBV29-1 to TRBJ2-1; D might be TRBD1 or TRBD2, each matching 5 bases. Germline CDR1 and CDR2: SQVTM and ANQGSEA. The length of the CDR3 is 15 residues. The V end was cut by 6 bases, the J end by 4 bases, with 19 bases between. The CDR3 coding sequence is TGCAGCGTCGTGGAACGGGGCCCCTTTTACAATGAGCAGTTCTTC. This translates into CSVVERGPFYNEQFF.

The chain is built from TRBV7-2 and TRBJ2-1; D possibly corresponds to TRBD2 (7 bases). V lost 6 bases to trimming and J lost 2 bases, with 11 bases between them. Germline V gene sequence: CDR1 SGHTA, CDR2 FQGNSA. This CDR3 has 14 residues. The CDR3 loop reads CASSRGGAYNEQFF. Written as DNA, the CDR3 is TGTGCCAGCAGTCGAGGGGGGGCCTACAATGAGCAGTTCTTC.

The gene calls are TRBV27 and TRBJ2-3; no clear D. Germline V gene lookup returns CDR1 MNHEY and CDR2 SMNVEV (reference sequence). V shed 5 bases and J shed 1 base, with 4 bases lying between them. The CDR3 contains 12 residues. Here the CDR3 DNA reads TGTGCCAGCAGTCTGGGCACAGATACGCAGTATTTT. Its translation is CASSLGTDTQYF.

The CDR3 spells CASSGDRGNYGYTF. CDR3 sequence (DNA): TGTGCCAGCTCAGGGGACAGGGGGAACTATGGCTACACCTTC. V is TRBV18 and J is TRBJ1-2; 11 positions match TRBD1. The CDR3 covers 14 residues. V shed 5 bases and J 2 bases; nucleotides not matched to a gene: 1. CDR1 and CDR2 from the germline V gene are KGHSH and LQKENI.

The sample holds a few counts of this clone. V gene TRBV7-9 combines with J gene TRBJ1-2, with no clear D. CDR1 is SEHNR, CDR2 FQNEAQ, per germline (reference sequence). Trimming stripped 3 bases from V and 8 bases from J, with 16 bases between. The CDR3 is 14 residues long. The CDR3 loop reads CASSLIGPTAGYTF. The CDR3 bases are TGTGCCAGCAGCTTGATTGGGCCGACGGCGGGCTACACCTTC.

This clone showed up just a few times. CDR3 protein: CASRVDRPVSTQYF. The CDR3 DNA reads TGTGCCAGCAGGGTGGACCGGCCGGTTTCGACCCAGTACTTC. The V and J genes are TRBV7-2 and TRBJ2-5; no reliable D call. There are 14 residues in the CDR3. The germline V and J ends were trimmed by 6 bases and 7 bases, with 18 bases remaining between them. Germline lookup yields CDR1 SGHTA and CDR2 FQGNSA. Full variable domain (outside the CDR3, taken from reference TRBV7-2 and TRBJ2-5): GAGVSQSPSNKVTEKGKDVELRCDPISGHTALYWYRQSLGQGLEFLIYFQGNSAPDKSGLPSDRFSAERTGGSVSTLTIQRTQQEDSAVYLCASRVDRPVSTQYFGPGTRLLVL.

V gene TRBV29-1 combines with J gene TRBJ1-1; D unresolved. The CDR3 is made up of 12 amino acids. Trimming removed 4 bases at V and 4 bases at J, with 10 bases between. Germline V CDR1 and CDR2: SQVTM, ANQGSEA. CDR3 in amino acids: CSVVGLFTEAFF. CDR3 DNA sequence: TGCAGCGTTGTAGGGCTGTTCACTGAAGCTTTCTTT.

The chain has TRBV29-1 and TRBJ2-7, with D tentatively TRBD2 (6 bases). V lost 4 bases and J lost 3, with 16 bases in between. The CDR3 is 14 amino acids. In germline, CDR1 is SQVTM, CDR2 ANQGSEA. This CDR3 reads CSVVASGLSYEQYF. Written as DNA, the CDR3 is TGCAGCGTTGTGGCCTCGGGACTGAGCTACGAGCAGTACTTC.

This clone showed up just a few times. This rearrangement joins TRBV30 to TRBJ2-7; 9 bases line up with TRBD1. Germline CDR1 GTSNPN, CDR2 SVGIG (reference sequence). The V segment lost 0 bases and the J segment 1 base; nucleotides outside the gene matches: 7. The CDR3 length is 16 residues. In DNA, the CDR3 is TGTGCCTGGAGTGTATCCGGTGGACAGGGGTCCTACGAGCAGTACTTC. Translation: CAWSVSGGQGSYEQYF.

This clone was seen a few times. The chain couples TRBV6-5 to TRBJ1-4; D perhaps matches TRBD1 (6 bases). Trimming pared 5 bases from V and 8 bases from J, leaving 15 bases between. The germline CDR1 and CDR2 sequences are MNHEY and SVGAGI. The CDR3 covers 14 residues. CDR3 nucleotides: TGTGCCAGCAGTATGCGCAGGGGACGGGAAAAACTGTTTTTT. Its protein is CASSMRRGREKLFF.

The rearrangement joins TRBV30 to TRBJ1-3; D unclear. The length of the CDR3 is 13 residues. The germline V and J ends were trimmed by 7 bases and 4 bases, with 14 bases remaining between them. Germline V gene lookup returns CDR1 GTSNPN and CDR2 SVGIG (reference sequence). The CDR3 sequence is CALSGREGNTIYF. In DNA form, the CDR3 reads TGTGCCTTGTCCGGGAGGGAAGGAAACACCATATATTTT.

The chain links TRBV7-3 to TRBJ2-1, with D perhaps TRBD1 (5 bases). The germline V gene has CDR1 SGHTA and CDR2 FQGTGA. CDR3 length: 14 residues. The V and J ends lost 5 bases and 6 bases respectively, with 14 bases between them. The CDR3 region is CASSPGRVGNEQFF. The DNA of the CDR3 is TGTGCCAGCAGCCCCGGCAGGGTGGGCAATGAGCAGTTCTTC.